This T cell receptor (beta chain) was found in a study of blood T cell repertoires in COVID-19. Study-wide background: Sample material is recorded as cDNA or gDNA derived from T cells, B-cell-depleted T cells, or PBMCs.

In the original workflow: Estimates of nucleated cell counts were drawn from the amplification of reference gene primers. Clones were sequenced by immunoSEQ multiplex PCR, and TCRdb holds only the in-frame ones, with some missing. That table supplies the V and J calls and clone size; D and trimming were determined from the DNA. The table lists hundreds of thousands of clones, 85% to 90% of them singletons. The germline CDR1 and CDR2 sequences are SQVTM and ANQGSEA. The CDR3 is 14 amino acids. V was pared by 4 bases and J by 5 bases, with 15 bases between. This receptor was obtained from a man aged 25-45 years who had recovered from COVID-19. The V and J genes are TRBV29-1 and TRBJ2-1; weak D call: TRBD1 (6 bases). Material for sequencing was PBMCs or T cells enriched from blood (not recorded which). The CDR3 sequence is CSVGVWTDHNEQFF. DNA of the CDR3: TGCAGCGTTGGAGTGTGGACAGACCACAATGAGCAGTTCTTC.